The 28 T cell receptor beta chains given below trace back to one sample, sequenced in a study of T cells in Graves' hyperthyroidism and ophthalmopathy. RNA transcripts provided the source from which TCR beta CDR3 regions were amplified. First-round RT-PCR of the TCR CDR3 relied on the HTBI primer set. TCRdb independently ran MiXCR on the multiplex PCR reads; one entry per CDR3 protein. The table records about 520,000 distinct CDR3 sequences, roughly 24% of them present only once. Sequencing was carried out using blood. These receptors originate from a woman in her 30s with Graves' ophthalmopathy.

This clonotype was observed a few times. V gene TRBV6-1 combines with J gene TRBJ2-7; the match to TRBD1 covers 7 bases. The germline V gene has CDR1 MNHNS and CDR2 SASEGT. CDR3 length equals 16 residues. Trimming took 1 base from V and 2 from J; bases not matched to a gene: 8. The CDR3 loop reads CASSEGTGVSAYEQYF. The CDR3 region has the DNA TGTGCCAGCAGTGAAGGAACAGGGGTTTCTGCCTACGAGCAGTACTTC.

V and J are TRBV11-2 and TRBJ2-7, with D perhaps being TRBD1 or TRBD2 (6 bases each). The CDR3 is made up of 16 amino acids. V dropped 5 bases and J dropped 0 bases, with 17 bases sitting between them. CDR1 and CDR2 (germline): SGHAT, FQNNGV. CDR3 region: CASSLHRGPISYEQYF. Written as DNA, the CDR3 is TGTGCCAGCAGCCTTCACCGGGGGCCCATCTCCTACGAGCAGTACTTC.

The V call is TRBV12-3 or TRBV12-4, the J call TRBJ2-7; no definite D call. The CDR3 extends over 11 amino acids. V dropped 2 bases and J dropped 6 bases, with 5 bases sitting between them. CDR3 DNA sequence: TGTGCCAGCAGTTTAACTTCCGAGCAGTACTTC. Encoded protein: CASSLTSEQYF.

This chain uses TRBV2 with TRBJ1-5; D may be TRBD1 (6 bases). The CDR3 has 14 residues. V shed 4 bases and J shed 7 bases, with 14 bases lying between them. CDR1 is SNHLY, CDR2 FYNNEI, per germline. Here the CDR3 reads CASSAREGGQPQHF. DNA for the CDR3: TGTGCCAGCAGTGCTCGGGAGGGGGGACAGCCCCAGCATTTT.

The chain joins TRBV6-1 to TRBJ2-5; 7 nucleotides line up with TRBD2. Germline V gives CDR1 MNHNS, CDR2 SASEGT. J lost 5 bases, V lost 1 base, and 4 bases had no gene match. This CDR3 region has 14 residues. The CDR3 nucleotides read TGTGCCAGCAGTGAAGGGGGAGGGTGGGAGACCCAGTACTTC. Protein: CASSEGGGWETQYF.

This clonotype was recorded at least ten times. The gene calls are TRBV2 and TRBJ1-1, with a possible D match to TRBD1 (5 bases). V was clipped by 4 bases and J by 4 bases, with 10 bases between them. The CDR3 spans 13 residues. Germline assignment: CDR1 SNHLY and CDR2 FYNNEI. CDR3 region: CASSVDGATEAFF. In DNA form, the CDR3 reads TGTGCCAGCAGTGTTGATGGGGCCACTGAAGCTTTCTTT.

The sample holds many counts of this clonotype. This sequence joins TRBV7-9 and TRBJ2-7, with TRBD1 identical over 7 bases. Unmatched junction bases numbered 11, after V lost 5 bases and J lost 4 bases. Germline CDR1 is SEHNR and CDR2 is FQNEAQ (reference sequence). The CDR3 length is 15 residues. The CDR3 DNA is TGTGCCAGCAGCCCGACAGGGAACTTCATTTACGAGCAGTACTTC. The encoded protein is CASSPTGNFIYEQYF.

The genes are TRBV2 and TRBJ2-2, with D perhaps matching TRBD1 (6 bases). Germline V lookup: CDR1 SNHLY, CDR2 FYNNEI. The CDR3 is made up of 15 amino acids. Trimming removed 6 bases from V and 3 bases from J, with 14 bases in between. The CDR3 nucleotides are TGTGCCAGCAGCTACAGGGAAGGGGACACCGGGGAGCTGTTTTTT. It specifies CASSYREGDTGELFF. Using reference TRBV2 and TRBJ2-2 for the parts outside the CDR3, the full variable domain is EPEVTQTPSHQVTQMGQEVILRCVPISNHLYFYWYRQILGQKVEFLVSFYNNEISEKSEIFDDQFSVERPDGSNFTLKIRSTKLEDSAMYFCASSYREGDTGELFFGEGSRLTVL.

The genes are TRBV27 and TRBJ1-2; 9 nucleotides match TRBD1. The CDR3 extends over 17 amino acids. Germline CDR1 MNHEY, CDR2 SMNVEV (reference sequence). The trim removed 5 bases at V and 5 bases at J, leaving 15 bases unmatched. The CDR3 sequence: CASSPRTGAHKPYGYTF. CDR3 nucleotides: TGTGCCAGCAGTCCCCGGACAGGGGCTCATAAGCCTTATGGCTACACCTTC.

This clonotype was seen many times. The DNA of the CDR3 is TGCAGTGCTAGAGGTACAGGGGGCTACGAGCAGTACTTC. Amino acid sequence: CSARGTGGYEQYF. The V and J genes are TRBV20-1 and TRBJ2-7; 8 bases align to TRBD1. The junction had 2 bases not matched to a gene; V was cut back by 1 base and J by 3 bases. This CDR3 spans 13 amino acids. CDR1 is DFQATT, CDR2 SNEGSKA, per germline (reference sequence).

This clonotype showed up just a few times. The J gene is TRBJ2-7, the V gene TRBV9, with D possibly matching TRBD2 (5 bases). Deletions cut 2 bases from V and 2 bases from J, with 14 bases between. In germline, CDR1 is SGDLS, CDR2 YYNGEE. This CDR3 region has 15 residues. The DNA for the CDR3 is TGTGCCAGCAGCGTCCAGAGCGGCCCAGCCTACGAGCAGTACTTC. Protein sequence: CASSVQSGPAYEQYF.

The rearrangement links TRBV6-2 or TRBV6-3 to TRBJ1-2; D is ambiguous. The length of the CDR3 is 14 residues. Germline assignment: CDR1 MNHEY and CDR2 SVGEGT. Trimming took off 4 bases at V and 1 base at J, with 10 bases between the two ends. The CDR3 coding sequence is TGTGCCAGCAGTTTCGTTAGGAGTAACTATGGCTACACCTTC. Its protein is CASSFVRSNYGYTF.

The V gene is TRBV18, the J gene TRBJ1-5; D is unresolved. V was pared by 2 bases and J by 4 bases, with 12 bases between. Germline-derived CDR1 and CDR2 are KGHSH and LQKENI. The CDR3 totals 15 residues. In DNA, the CDR3 is TGTGCCAGCTCACCATTTCACACCGAAAATCAGCCCCAGCATTTT. This codes for CASSPFHTENQPQHF.

This clonotype was detected ten times or more. The chain joins TRBV19 to TRBJ1-5; D is undetermined. From germline, CDR1 is LNHDA and CDR2 SQIVND (reference sequence). V was trimmed by 3 bases and J by 3 bases, leaving 3 bases between them. This CDR3 has 12 residues. CDR3 bases: TGTGCCAGTAGTATGGTCAATCAGCCCCAGCATTTT. Translating gives CASSMVNQPQHF.

A few counts support this clonotype. The chain joins TRBV30 to TRBJ1-5; no definite D call. CDR3 size: 13 residues. Per the germline V gene, CDR1 is GTSNPN and CDR2 is SVGIG (reference sequence). Trimming stripped 5 bases from V and 5 bases from J, with 13 bases between. The CDR3 spells CAWAKGWDQPQHF. CDR3 DNA: TGTGCCTGGGCCAAGGGTTGGGATCAGCCCCAGCATTTT.

This clonotype came up many times. J is TRBJ1-5 and V is TRBV27, with D perhaps TRBD1 (5 bases). The CDR3 covers 15 residues. The germline V gene encodes CDR1 MNHEY and CDR2 SMNVEV (reference sequence). With 0 bases removed from V and 6 bases from J, the gap between germline ends came to 12 bases. DNA of the CDR3: TGTGCCAGCAGTTTATCGAGGGGAGGTAGTCAGCCCCAGCATTTT. Residues: CASSLSRGGSQPQHF.

The V gene is TRBV28, the J gene TRBJ1-5; 9 positions match TRBD1. Germline V gene sequence: CDR1 MDHEN, CDR2 SYDVKM. The V segment lost 4 bases and the J segment 3 bases; nucleotides outside the gene matches: 10. The CDR3 extends over 17 amino acids. CDR3 region: CASSSSRWDRDNQPQHF. CDR3 bases: TGTGCCAGCAGTTCTTCCCGGTGGGACAGGGACAATCAGCCCCAGCATTTT.

This clonotype has just a few counts. The chain links TRBV28 to TRBJ2-7; D gene uncertain. This CDR3 comprises 12 residues. Germline CDR1 is MDHEN and CDR2 is SYDVKM. Trimming pared 3 bases from V and 3 bases from J, leaving 6 bases between. DNA for the CDR3: TGTGCCAGCAGTTTCAAGGACTACGAGCAGTACTTC. It codes for CASSFKDYEQYF.

This clonotype was picked up many times. The rearrangement links TRBV28 to TRBJ1-3; D call uncertain. The germline CDR1 and CDR2 sequences are MDHEN and SYDVKM. The V end lost 3 bases, the J end lost 7 bases, and 16 bases lay between the germline ends. The CDR3 consists of 15 residues. CDR3 amino acids: CASSFRPYRGNTIYF. The CDR3 DNA reads TGTGCCAGCAGTTTTAGACCATACCGAGGTAACACCATATATTTT.

The table lists this clonotype with a few counts. The V call is TRBV3-1, the J call TRBJ1-2; D gene ambiguous. Deletions cut 3 bases from V and 2 bases from J, with 7 bases between. The CDR3 sequence is 13 residues long. Germline V gene sequence: CDR1 LGHDT, CDR2 YNNKEL (reference sequence). CDR3 region: CASSHRSNYGYTF. For the CDR3, the DNA is TGTGCCAGCAGCCACAGATCCAACTATGGCTACACCTTC.

The sample holds a few counts of this clonotype. The chain recombines TRBV6-1 with TRBJ1-5; D gene uncertain. The CDR3 covers 12 residues. V was pared by 8 bases and J by 7 bases, with 12 bases between. Germline assignment: CDR1 MNHNS and CDR2 SASEGT. The CDR3 reads CASLSAGQPQHF. In DNA form, the CDR3 reads TGTGCCAGCCTTTCGGCGGGACAGCCCCAGCATTTT.

V gene TRBV6-5 combines with J gene TRBJ1-1; no clear D gene. This CDR3 region has 16 residues. Trimming removed 4 bases from V and 0 bases from J, with 15 bases in between. Germline V lookup: CDR1 MNHEY, CDR2 SVGAGI. The DNA of the CDR3 is TGTGCCAGCAGTTTCTCGTCGGGTACAATGAACACTGAAGCTTTCTTT. Translated, it gives CASSFSSGTMNTEAFF.

The table lists this clonotype with many counts. The chain uses TRBV12-3 or TRBV12-4 and TRBJ1-2; 7 bases map to TRBD1. With 6 bases clipped from V and 4 bases from J, the junction kept 5 bases outside the gene matches. The length of the CDR3 is 13 residues. The chain's CDR3 is CASSRDSIYGYTF. CDR3 DNA sequence: TGTGCCAGCAGCAGGGACAGCATCTATGGCTACACCTTC.

The rearrangement joins TRBV12-3 or TRBV12-4 to TRBJ2-7; D uncertain. The CDR3 sequence is 14 residues long. V lost 5 bases, J lost 0 bases, and 11 bases lay in between. CDR3 nucleotide sequence: TGTGCCAGCAGTCCTGAAGGTTCCTCCTACGAGCAGTACTTC. It specifies CASSPEGSSYEQYF.

This clonotype has ten or more counts. The genes are TRBV5-5 and TRBJ1-1; the D is unclear. With 5 bases removed from V and 3 bases from J, the gap between germline ends came to 14 bases. The CDR3 is 14 amino acids. Germline V gene data show CDR1 as SGHKS and CDR2 as YYEKEE (reference sequence). The CDR3 coding sequence is TGTGCCAGCAGTTCCTCATTTGCGGACACTGAAGCTTTCTTT. This encodes CASSSSFADTEAFF. Drawing the rest from reference TRBV5-5 and TRBJ1-1, the complete variable domain is DAGVTQSPTHLIKTRGQQVTLRCSPISGHKSVSWYQQVLGQGPQFIFQYYEKEERGRGNFPDRFSARQFPNYSSELNVNALLLGDSALYLCASSSSFADTEAFFGQGTRLTVV.

The chain couples TRBV7-3 to TRBJ1-1; possible D gene TRBD1, 5 bases. This CDR3 comprises 16 residues. The V end was cut by 0 bases, the J end by 2 bases, with 13 bases between. Germline V gene sequence: CDR1 SGHTA, CDR2 FQGTGA. CDR3 sequence reads: CASSLTRETDNTEAFF. The CDR3 DNA reads as TGTGCCAGCAGCTTAACGAGGGAGACAGACAACACTGAAGCTTTCTTT.

The chain's CDR3 is CASNRARYEQYF. As DNA, the CDR3 is TGTGCCAGCAACCGGGCCAGATACGAGCAGTACTTC. The chain uses TRBV2 and TRBJ2-7, with unresolved D. V lost 7 bases to trimming and J lost 4 bases, with 11 bases between them. The CDR3 sequence is 12 residues long. Germline V gives CDR1 SNHLY, CDR2 FYNNEI.

Worth noting for this clonotype: A much larger clonotype is one base distant, so this may be a read error. V is TRBV3-1 and J is TRBJ1-1, with 9 bases fitting TRBD1. Germline lookup yields CDR1 LGHDT and CDR2 YNNKEL (reference sequence). CDR3 size: 19 residues. Trimming at V came to 4 bases and at J to 4 bases, leaving 19 bases not matched to a gene. Here the CDR3 reads CASSPYPSDRGKRVTEAFF. CDR3 DNA: TGTGCCAGCAGCCCTTATCCATCGGACAGGGGAAAACGCGTCACTGAAGCTTTCTTT.